Detailed here is one T cell receptor (beta chain). Its target antigen remains unknown. Sequence at one end of the junction differs from germline and may be a read error. The data were taken from a study of post-analysis software for immune sequencing data (dated by TCRdb to between 2015 and 2016). Turning to the overall study: Recorded disease courses included relapsing-remitting, secondary progressive and progressive-relapsing multiple sclerosis, with some patients lacking subtype annotation. The multiple sclerosis patient repertoires were compared with roughly twelve previously published healthy control repertoires from donors aged roughly 6 to 25 years. A subset of samples was prepared in parallel using single-end sample barcoding, then pooled and co-amplified after Illumina adapter ligation.

Libraries came from PCR. Instrument used: Illumina HiSeq 2500. To reduce PCR and sequencing biases, unique molecular identifiers were incorporated into the TCR beta cDNA libraries. Per 1 to 10 million input T cells, approximately 500,000 cDNA molecules were obtained, such that each molecule approximated one T cell. The patient libraries were prepared and sequenced using the same protocol as the earlier healthy control dataset. Within a given batch, samples were prepared together, multiplexed and sequenced on the same HiSeq lane. From the authors' description of their analysis: MIGEC was used to process the raw barcoded reads, and molecular identifier groups with only a single read were discarded before consensus assembly and CDR3 extraction. Clonotype tables were post-analysed with VDJtools, and diversity was normalized by down-sampling all datasets to the smallest sample size. To correct batch-related cross-sample contamination, repertoire overlap clustering matched CDR3 amino acid sequences but not nucleotide sequences. TCRdb passed the public sequencing reads through fastp at Q25 and MiXCR, retaining productive beta sequences. Rows with one shared CDR3 protein collapse into an entry with the most common genes and DNA. These V and J calls originate from TCRdb's pipeline instead of the authors' own analysis. This sample gives approximately 730,000 distinct CDR3 sequences in total; just under 30% of them show up just once. Roughly 0.57% of the sample belongs to the ten largest clones.

TCR beta repertoires were profiled from peripheral blood of approximately 13 young patients with multiple sclerosis to demonstrate the VDJtools post-analysis software. The multiple sclerosis patients were children and adolescents between about 6 and 16 years of age. The study at large found these results: Direct clustering with F measure showed strong co-clustering of samples prepared in the same batch, prompting a batch-effect correction. Significantly lower normalized Chao1 diversity was found in multiple sclerosis patients than in controls, suggesting substantial peripheral T-cell clonal expansion. The multiple sclerosis patient group was slightly younger than the control group.

What was sequenced was blood. This receptor was taken from a girl aged 5-17 years with multiple sclerosis.

The CDR3 reads CACSLASNTYGYTF. The nucleotides are TGTGCCTGCAGCTTAGCTTCCAATACCTATGGCTACACCTTC. This chain joins TRBV7-2 to TRBJ1-2; no D segment can be confidently identified. Inclusive of the bounding cysteine and phenylalanine, the CDR3 is 14 residues long. Left in the record is the CDR3 DNA by itself, 42 bases read in frame from the first base. CDR1 and CDR2 are drawn from the germline V gene: SGHTA, FQGNSA. Joined to the reference TRBV7-2 and TRBJ1-2 proteins, this CDR3 gives the full variable domain: GAGVSQSPSNKVTEKGKDVELRCDPISGHTALYWYRQSLGQGLEFLIYFQGNSAPDKSGLPSDRFSAERTGGSVSTLTIQRTQQEDSAVYLCACSLASNTYGYTFGSGTRLTVV.